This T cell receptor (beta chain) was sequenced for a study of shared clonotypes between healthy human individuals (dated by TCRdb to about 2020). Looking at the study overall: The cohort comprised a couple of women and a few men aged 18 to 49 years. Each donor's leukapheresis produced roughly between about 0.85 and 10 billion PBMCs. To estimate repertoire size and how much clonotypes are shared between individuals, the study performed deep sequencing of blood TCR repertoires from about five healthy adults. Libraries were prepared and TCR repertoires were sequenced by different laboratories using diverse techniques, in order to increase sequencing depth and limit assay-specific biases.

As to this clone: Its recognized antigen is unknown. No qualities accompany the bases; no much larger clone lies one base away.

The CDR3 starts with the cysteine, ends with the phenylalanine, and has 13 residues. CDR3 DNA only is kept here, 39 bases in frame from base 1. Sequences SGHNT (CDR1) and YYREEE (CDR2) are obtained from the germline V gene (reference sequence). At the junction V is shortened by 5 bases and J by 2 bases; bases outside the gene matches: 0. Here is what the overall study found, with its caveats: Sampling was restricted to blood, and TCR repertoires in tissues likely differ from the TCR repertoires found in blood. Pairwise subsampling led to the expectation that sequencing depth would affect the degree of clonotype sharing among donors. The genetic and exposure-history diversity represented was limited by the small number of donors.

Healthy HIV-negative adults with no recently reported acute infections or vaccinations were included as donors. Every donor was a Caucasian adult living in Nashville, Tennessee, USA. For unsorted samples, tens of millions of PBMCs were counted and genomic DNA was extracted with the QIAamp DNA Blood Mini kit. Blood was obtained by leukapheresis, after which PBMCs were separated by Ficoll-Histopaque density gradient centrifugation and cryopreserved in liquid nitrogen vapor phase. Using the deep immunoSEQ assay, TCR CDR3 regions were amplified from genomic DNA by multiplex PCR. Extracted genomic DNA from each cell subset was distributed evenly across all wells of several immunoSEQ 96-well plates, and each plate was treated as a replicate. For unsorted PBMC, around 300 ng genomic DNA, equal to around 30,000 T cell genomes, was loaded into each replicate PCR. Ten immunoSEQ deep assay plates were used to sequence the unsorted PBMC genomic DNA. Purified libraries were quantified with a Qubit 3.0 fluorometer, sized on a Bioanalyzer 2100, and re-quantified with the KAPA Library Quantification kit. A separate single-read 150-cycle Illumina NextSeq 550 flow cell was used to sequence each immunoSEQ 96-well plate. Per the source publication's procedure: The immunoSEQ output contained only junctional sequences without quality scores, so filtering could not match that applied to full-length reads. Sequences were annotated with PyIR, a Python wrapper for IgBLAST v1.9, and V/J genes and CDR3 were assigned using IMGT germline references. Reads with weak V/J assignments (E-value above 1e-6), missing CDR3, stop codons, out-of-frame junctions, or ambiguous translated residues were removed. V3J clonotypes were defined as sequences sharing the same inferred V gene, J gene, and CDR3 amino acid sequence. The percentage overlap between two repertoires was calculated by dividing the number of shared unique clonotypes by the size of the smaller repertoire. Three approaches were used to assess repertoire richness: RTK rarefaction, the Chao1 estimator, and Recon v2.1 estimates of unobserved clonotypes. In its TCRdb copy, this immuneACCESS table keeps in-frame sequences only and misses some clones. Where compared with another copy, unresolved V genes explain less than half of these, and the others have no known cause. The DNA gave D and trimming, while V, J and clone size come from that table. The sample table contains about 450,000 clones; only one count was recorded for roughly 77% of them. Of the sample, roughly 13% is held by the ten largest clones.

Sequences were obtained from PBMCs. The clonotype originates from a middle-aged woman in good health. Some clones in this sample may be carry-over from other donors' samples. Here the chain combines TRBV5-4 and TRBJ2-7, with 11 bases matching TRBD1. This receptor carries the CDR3 CASRGQGAYEQYF. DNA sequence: TGTGCCAGCAGGGGACAGGGGGCCTACGAGCAGTACTTC. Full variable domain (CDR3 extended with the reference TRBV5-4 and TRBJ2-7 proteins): ETGVTQSPTHLIKTRGQQVTLRCSSQSGHNTVSWYQQALGQGPQFIFQYYREEENGRGNFPPRFSGLQFPNYSSELNVNALELDDSALYLCASRGQGAYEQYFGPGTRLTVT.